The rows below give T cell receptor beta chains drawn from one sample of a study of PD-1 blockade in classical Hodgkin lymphoma. TCRdb's table, derived via immunoSEQ multiplex PCR, lists solely in-frame clones and lacks some. The sample lists about 13,000 clones, 80% seen once, with around 25% in the top ten. The source material was peripheral blood mononuclear cells (PBMCs), sampled at baseline. The receptors originated from a human donor with classical Hodgkin lymphoma. The CDR3 runs from the conserved cysteine through the conserved F or W. A D gene is named only where the DNA matches it firmly. Size values are once, few and many counts, or a class for expanded clones, and some rows have none.

j_gene: TRBJ2-5; d_gene: NA; v_gene: TRBV7-2; abundance: NA; CDR3nt: TGTGCCAGCAGCTTAGGGGCTGGGGAGACCCAGTACTTC; CDR3aa: CASSLGAGETQYF
j_gene: TRBJ2-7; d_gene: NA; v_gene: TRBV4-1; abundance: NA; CDR3nt: TGCGCCAGCAGCCAAGGTTTAGCTACCCGGTACGAGCAGTACTTC; CDR3aa: CASSQGLATRYEQYF
j_gene: TRBJ1-3; d_gene: NA; v_gene: TRBV19; abundance: NA; CDR3nt: TGTGCCAGTAGCATCCTGTCTGGAAACACCATATATTTT; CDR3aa: CASSILSGNTIYF
j_gene: TRBJ1-5; d_gene: NA; v_gene: TRBV19; abundance: medium-sized; CDR3nt: TGTGCCAGCTCTTTGGTTAGCAATCAGCCCCAGCATTTT; CDR3aa: CASSLVSNQPQHF
j_gene: TRBJ2-7; d_gene: NA; v_gene: TRBV5-6; abundance: NA; CDR3nt: TGTGCCAGCAGCTACCGAAATAACTACGAGCAGTACTTC; CDR3aa: CASSYRNNYEQYF
j_gene: TRBJ1-2; d_gene: NA; v_gene: TRBV14; abundance: NA; CDR3nt: TGTGCCAGCAGCCAAGTTTCGGCTGGCTATGGCTACACCTTC; CDR3aa: CASSQVSAGYGYTF
j_gene: TRBJ1-5; d_gene: NA; v_gene: TRBV2; abundance: few; CDR3nt: TGTGCCAGCAGTGAATCCAGGGACAGCAATCAGCCCCAGCATTTT; CDR3aa: CASSESRDSNQPQHF
j_gene: TRBJ2-7; d_gene: TRBD1; v_gene: TRBV7-2; abundance: NA; CDR3nt: TGTGCCAGCAGCCTCTATCTACAGGGGCCCTACGAGCAGTACTTC; CDR3aa: CASSLYLQGPYEQYF
j_gene: TRBJ1-5; d_gene: NA; v_gene: TRBV28; abundance: few; CDR3nt: TGTGCCAGCAGACCTGAAGGGGGTGGCAATCAGCCCCAGCATTTT; CDR3aa: CASRPEGGGNQPQHF
j_gene: TRBJ2-1; d_gene: TRBD2; v_gene: TRBV28; abundance: NA; CDR3nt: TGTGCCAGCAGTTTACACAAAGGGACTAGCTGGGACAATGAGCAGTTCTTC; CDR3aa: CASSLHKGTSWDNEQFF
j_gene: TRBJ2-7; d_gene: TRBD1; v_gene: TRBV6-5; abundance: NA; CDR3nt: TGTGCCAGCAGTTACGACGGGACAGGGTCCTACGAGCAGTACTTC; CDR3aa: CASSYDGTGSYEQYF
j_gene: TRBJ2-5; d_gene: NA; v_gene: TRBV15; abundance: NA; CDR3nt: TGTGCCACCAGCCCCCCTCTCGGGGGAGAGACCCAGTACTTC; CDR3aa: CATSPPLGGETQYF
j_gene: TRBJ1-1; d_gene: NA; v_gene: TRBV19; abundance: few; CDR3nt: TGTGCCAGTAGTTTTGGATTGGGGGGTAACACTGAAGCTTTCTTT; CDR3aa: CASSFGLGGNTEAFF
j_gene: TRBJ1-2; d_gene: NA; v_gene: TRBV28; abundance: NA; CDR3nt: TGTGCCAGCAGTTTCGACACGGACTATGGCTACACCTTC; CDR3aa: CASSFDTDYGYTF
j_gene: TRBJ1-3; d_gene: NA; v_gene: TRBV5-1; abundance: NA; CDR3nt: TGCGCCAGCAGCTCCCCAGGTGCTGGAAACACCATATATTTT; CDR3aa: CASSSPGAGNTIYF
j_gene: TRBJ2-7; d_gene: TRBD2; v_gene: TRBV6-1; abundance: NA; CDR3nt: TGTGCCAGCAGTGAAGGGACTAGCGGCTCCTACGAGCAGTACTTC; CDR3aa: CASSEGTSGSYEQYF
j_gene: TRBJ2-3; d_gene: TRBD1; v_gene: TRBV28; abundance: NA; CDR3nt: TGTGCCAGCAGCTCAAATCCGGGACAGGGGATTCCAGATACGCAGTATTTT; CDR3aa: CASSSNPGQGIPDTQYF
j_gene: TRBJ1-6; d_gene: NA; v_gene: TRBV13; abundance: NA; CDR3nt: TGTGCCAGCAGCTTGGGTAATTCACCCCTCCACTTT; CDR3aa: CASSLGNSPLHF
j_gene: TRBJ1-2; d_gene: NA; v_gene: TRBV30; abundance: NA; CDR3nt: TGTGCCTGGAGTACCCCCGGGACCCTGGGGGGCTACACCTTC; CDR3aa: CAWSTPGTLGGYTF
j_gene: TRBJ2-5; d_gene: TRBD2; v_gene: TRBV6-5; abundance: NA; CDR3nt: TGTGCTTCGTGCCAGGCGGGAGGGCAAGAGACCCAGTACTTC; CDR3aa: CASCQAGGQETQYF
j_gene: TRBJ2-2; d_gene: TRBD1; v_gene: TRBV5-1; abundance: NA; CDR3nt: TGCGCCAGCAGCACCGGGACAGGGGGCACCGGGGAGCTGTTTTTT; CDR3aa: CASSTGTGGTGELFF
j_gene: TRBJ1-1; d_gene: NA; v_gene: TRBV30; abundance: NA; CDR3nt: TGTGCCTGGACCGACGGGACGGCGAACACTGAAGCTTTCTTT; CDR3aa: CAWTDGTANTEAFF
j_gene: TRBJ2-5; d_gene: TRBD1; v_gene: TRBV28; abundance: NA; CDR3nt: TGTGCCAGCAGTTCCTCGGGACAGGGTGGAGAGACCCAGTACTTC; CDR3aa: CASSSSGQGGETQYF
j_gene: TRBJ1-4; d_gene: NA; v_gene: TRBV11-2; abundance: NA; CDR3nt: TGTGCCAGCAGCCCCTCATTAATACCTGAAAAACTGTTTTTT; CDR3aa: CASSPSLIPEKLFF
j_gene: TRBJ1-6; d_gene: NA; v_gene: TRBV6-1; abundance: NA; CDR3nt: TGTGCCAGCAGTGCAGGGCCCTATAATTCACCCCTCCACTTT; CDR3aa: CASSAGPYNSPLHF
j_gene: TRBJ2-6; d_gene: NA; v_gene: TRBV27; abundance: NA; CDR3nt: TGTGCCAGCAGTCCCTTCCCAATAAGCTCTGGGGCCAACGTCCTGACTTTC; CDR3aa: CASSPFPISSGANVLTF
j_gene: TRBJ2-7; d_gene: NA; v_gene: TRBV28; abundance: NA; CDR3nt: TGTGCCAGCAGTTCGGGATCGGGGGTGGACCCAACCTACGAGCAGTACTTC; CDR3aa: CASSSGSGVDPTYEQYF
j_gene: TRBJ2-2; d_gene: TRBD2; v_gene: TRBV19; abundance: NA; CDR3nt: TGTGCCAGTAGTATTCAAGCGGGGACTACAACCGGGGAGCTGTTTTTT; CDR3aa: CASSIQAGTTTGELFF
j_gene: TRBJ1-1; d_gene: NA; v_gene: TRBV4-1; abundance: NA; CDR3nt: TGCGCCAGCAGCTCGGAGGGGGGGCACAGCACTGAAGCTTTCTTT; CDR3aa: CASSSEGGHSTEAFF
j_gene: TRBJ1-5; d_gene: NA; v_gene: TRBV2; abundance: once; CDR3nt: TGTGCCAGCAGTGCAGGGTGGGGACAGCCCCAGCATTTT; CDR3aa: CASSAGWGQPQHF
j_gene: TRBJ2-3; d_gene: TRBD1; v_gene: TRBV2; abundance: NA; CDR3nt: TGTGCCAGCGGAGGGACAGGGGGAAATACGCAGTATTTT; CDR3aa: CASGGTGGNTQYF
j_gene: TRBJ2-3; d_gene: TRBD2; v_gene: TRBV6-6; abundance: NA; CDR3nt: TGTGCCAGTAAAACGGGGGGGGGCACAGATACGCAGTATTTT; CDR3aa: CASKTGGGTDTQYF
j_gene: TRBJ1-2; d_gene: TRBD1; v_gene: TRBV5-4; abundance: NA; CDR3nt: TGTGCCAGCAGCCGGGACAGGGCCTATGGCTACACCTTC; CDR3aa: CASSRDRAYGYTF
j_gene: TRBJ1-4; d_gene: TRBD1; v_gene: TRBV19; abundance: few; CDR3nt: TGTGCCAGTAGAAGCAGGGGGCTTGAAAAACTGTTTTTT; CDR3aa: CASRSRGLEKLFF